The 18 T cell receptor beta chains in this list originate from one sample, sequenced in a study of blood T cell repertoires in COVID-19. Sequencing used immunoSEQ multiplex PCR; TCRdb keeps in-frame clones, though not all of them. The sample has a few hundred thousand clones; around 90% are singletons. Sequencing input: peripheral blood. These receptors all stem from a woman in her sixties with COVID-19, enrolled during active disease.

The chain links TRBV6-2 or TRBV6-3 to TRBJ2-5, with 8 bases matching TRBD2. Germline trimming cut 4 bases from V and 0 bases from J; bases unmatched to any gene: 4. CDR3 length: 15 amino acids. From germline, CDR1 is MNHEY and CDR2 SVGEGT. CDR3 sequence (DNA): TGTGCCAGCAGTTCAATGCGGGGGGACCAAGAGACCCAGTACTTC. Amino acid sequence: CASSSMRGDQETQYF.

This rearrangement joins TRBV18 to TRBJ1-4; 7 bases fit TRBD1. Germline V CDR1 and CDR2: KGHSH, LQKENI. V gave up 3 bases and J gave up 5 bases; unmatched junction bases: 6. This CDR3 is built from 15 residues. The CDR3 DNA follows: TGTGCCAGCTCACCTACAGGGGCCCTAAATGAAAAACTGTTTTTT. Its translation is CASSPTGALNEKLFF.

The gene calls are TRBV2 and TRBJ1-5, with D tentatively TRBD1 (5 bases). The length of the CDR3 is 15 residues. Germline V gives CDR1 SNHLY, CDR2 FYNNEI. V was shortened by 6 bases and J by 4 bases, with 16 bases between the two germline ends. The CDR3 DNA is TGTGCCAGCAGCCTTCTCGCCCGGGGGAATCAGCCCCAGCATTTT. It codes for CASSLLARGNQPQHF.

The chain recombines TRBV18 with TRBJ1-1; D not certain. CDR3 length: 13 residues. The germline CDR1 and CDR2 sequences are KGHSH and LQKENI. V dropped 1 base and J dropped 7 bases, with 10 bases sitting between them. The CDR3 DNA is TGTGCCAGCTCACCACGCCAAGCGCTTGAAGCTTTCTTT. Amino acids: CASSPRQALEAFF.

The chain links TRBV27 to TRBJ1-5; D uncertain. The CDR3 runs to 15 residues. The germline CDR1 and CDR2 sequences are MNHEY and SMNVEV (reference sequence). The V and J ends lost 4 bases and 4 bases respectively, with 14 bases between them. CDR3 residues: CASSYIASSNQPQHF. As DNA, the CDR3 is TGTGCCAGCAGTTATATAGCGTCTTCTAATCAGCCCCAGCATTTT.

This clone was counted once. The V gene is TRBV5-1, the J gene TRBJ2-7, with D perhaps TRBD2 (6 bases). Germline loops: CDR1 SGHRS, CDR2 YFSETQ. The length of the CDR3 is 14 residues. The V end lost 3 bases, the J end lost 0 bases, and 10 bases lay between the germline ends. The CDR3 nucleotides read TGCGCCAGCAGCTCTACGCGGGACTCCTACGAGCAGTACTTC. Amino acids: CASSSTRDSYEQYF. Based on the CDR3 plus reference TRBV5-1 and TRBJ2-7, the full variable domain is KAGVTQTPRYLIKTRGQQVTLSCSPISGHRSVSWYQQTPGQGLQFLFEYFSETQRNKGNFPGRFSGRQFSNSRSEMNVSTLELGDSALYLCASSSTRDSYEQYFGPGTRLTVT.

The CDR3 sequence is CASSARDTGGYEQYF. CDR3 nucleotides: TGTGCCAGCAGCGCCCGGGACACCGGAGGCTACGAGCAGTACTTC. The chain joins TRBV9 to TRBJ2-7; a weak D match, TRBD1 (6 bases). V lost 3 bases to trimming and J lost 3 bases, with 16 bases between them. This CDR3 contains 15 residues. Germline V gene lookup returns CDR1 SGDLS and CDR2 YYNGEE.

This clone was seen only once. The chain employs TRBV7-9 and TRBJ2-7; TRBD1 might be the D (7 bases). This CDR3 contains 14 residues. Per germline, CDR1 SEHNR and CDR2 FQNEAQ (reference sequence). Trimming removed 8 bases at V and 5 bases at J, with 19 bases between. CDR3 sequence: CASGGGGFRDEQYF. Written as DNA, the CDR3 is TGTGCCAGCGGAGGGGGCGGGTTTCGGGACGAGCAGTACTTC.

The V and J genes are TRBV2 and TRBJ2-1; 9 bases line up with TRBD2. The junction had 8 bases not matched to a gene; V was cut back by 7 bases and J by 7 bases. The CDR3 is 14 residues long. Germline V gene sequence: CDR1 SNHLY, CDR2 FYNNEI. The CDR3 coding sequence is TGTGCCAGCATTAAGCGGGGGGCCCAGAATGAGCAGTTCTTC. Translating gives CASIKRGAQNEQFF.

This clone appeared a few times. The chain is built from TRBV6-2 or TRBV6-3 and TRBJ1-5; TRBD1 aligns across 7 bases. Germline V gene lookup returns CDR1 MNHEY and CDR2 SVGEGT. Unmatched junction bases numbered 5, after V lost 4 bases and J lost 2 bases. This CDR3 is 15 amino acids long. CDR3 in DNA: TGTGCCAGCAGTTCCCTTGGACAGGGCAATCAGCCCCAGCATTTT. Its protein is CASSSLGQGNQPQHF.

V usage is TRBV5-4 and J usage is TRBJ2-1; TRBD1 matches at 7 bases. Germline trimming cut 4 bases from V and 6 bases from J; bases unmatched to any gene: 16. This CDR3 is 17 amino acids long. Germline V gene sequence: CDR1 SGHNT, CDR2 YYREEE (reference sequence). CDR3 sequence reads: CASSPGEGGMMVNEQFF. The CDR3 coding sequence is TGTGCCAGCAGCCCCGGTGAAGGGGGCATGATGGTCAATGAGCAGTTCTTC. Full variable domain (rest looked up from reference TRBV5-4 and TRBJ2-1): ETGVTQSPTHLIKTRGQQVTLRCSSQSGHNTVSWYQQALGQGPQFIFQYYREEENGRGNFPPRFSGLQFPNYSSELNVNALELDDSALYLCASSPGEGGMMVNEQFFGPGTRLTVL.

The rearrangement joins TRBV5-1 to TRBJ1-2; weak D call: TRBD1 (5 bases). From germline, CDR1 is SGHRS and CDR2 YFSETQ. Trimming left V 0 bases short and J 8 bases short, with 14 bases between. This CDR3 is 14 amino acids long. This CDR3 is CASSLEITGRGYTF. In nucleotides, the CDR3 is TGCGCCAGCAGCTTGGAAATAACAGGCCGGGGCTACACCTTC.

The chain uses TRBV7-8 and TRBJ2-7, with a weak D call TRBD1 (6 bases). The CDR3 is made up of 15 amino acids. Germline-derived CDR1 and CDR2 are SGHVS and FQNEAQ. Trimming removed 5 bases from V and 6 bases from J, with 20 bases in between. The DNA of the CDR3 is TGTGCCAGCAGCGGGGACACCGGGGCGACATCCGAGCAGTACTTC. This sequence encodes CASSGDTGATSEQYF.

This clone has more than one count but fewer than ten. The chain employs TRBV6-5 and TRBJ1-6, with a possible D match to TRBD1 (5 bases). The CDR3 runs to 15 residues. V was cut by 2 bases and J by 7 bases, with 12 bases left in between. The germline V gene encodes CDR1 MNHEY and CDR2 SVGAGI. Here the CDR3 DNA reads TGTGCCAGCAGTTACGGGGCAGAGGCAAATTCACCCCTCCACTTT. This gives the protein CASSYGAEANSPLHF.

The rearrangement uses TRBV6-4 and TRBJ1-2, with 7 bases identical to TRBD1. Germline V CDR1 and CDR2: MRHNA, SNTAGT. Germline trimming cut 0 bases from V and 3 bases from J; bases unmatched to any gene: 4. This CDR3 is 15 amino acids long. In DNA form, the CDR3 reads TGTGCCAGCAGTGACTCACGACAGGGCCACTATGGCTACACCTTC. Protein product: CASSDSRQGHYGYTF.

This chain joins TRBV27 and TRBJ2-3; 9 bases align to TRBD2. CDR1 is MNHEY, CDR2 SMNVEV, per germline (reference sequence). The V and J ends lost 2 bases and 4 bases, in that order; junction bases with no gene match: 4. This CDR3 region has 15 residues. CDR3 nucleotides: TGTGCCAGCAGTTTACTAGCGGGGTTGTCAGATACGCAGTATTTT. It specifies CASSLLAGLSDTQYF.

This clone was counted a single time. The gene calls are TRBV4-1 and TRBJ2-7; 9 nucleotides match TRBD1. This CDR3 is 14 amino acids long. Trimming removed 4 bases from V and 4 bases from J; junction bases left unmatched: 5. The germline CDR1 and CDR2 sequences are MGHRA and YSYEKL. CDR3 nucleotide sequence: TGCGCCAGCAGCCTCGGACAGGGGAATTACGAGCAGTACTTC. As protein: CASSLGQGNYEQYF.

This clone was observed a single time. The V gene is TRBV10-3, the J gene TRBJ1-3; TRBD1 aligns across 11 bases. The CDR3 is 15 residues long. The germline V gene encodes CDR1 ENHRY and CDR2 SYGVKD. V trimming: 6 bases; J trimming: 1 base; junction bases outside the gene matches: 2. In DNA form, the CDR3 reads TGTGCCATCAGGGACAGGGGGCAATCTGGAAACACCATATATTTT. Amino acid sequence: CAIRDRGQSGNTIYF.